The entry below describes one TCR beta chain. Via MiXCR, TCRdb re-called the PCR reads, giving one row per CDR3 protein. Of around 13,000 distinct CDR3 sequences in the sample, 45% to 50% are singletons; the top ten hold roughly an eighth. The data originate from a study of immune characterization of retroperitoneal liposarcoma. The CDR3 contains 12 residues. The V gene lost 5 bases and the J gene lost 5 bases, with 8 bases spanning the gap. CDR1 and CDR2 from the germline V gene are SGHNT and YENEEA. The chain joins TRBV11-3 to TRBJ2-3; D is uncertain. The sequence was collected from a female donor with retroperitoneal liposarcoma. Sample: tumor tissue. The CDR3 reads CASSPKRDTQYF. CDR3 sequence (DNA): TGTGCCAGCAGCCCTAAGCGAGATACGCAGTATTTT. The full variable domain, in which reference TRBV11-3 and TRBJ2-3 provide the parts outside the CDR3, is EAGVVQSPRYKIIEKKQPVAFWCNPISGHNTLYWYLQNLGQGPELLIRYENEEAVDDSQLPKDRFSAERLKGVDSTLKIQPAELGDSAVYLCASSPKRDTQYFGPGTRLTVL.